This T cell receptor (beta chain) was found in a study of blood T cells in healthy people across ages. Primed by a sample-barcoded 5' primer and a J-beta primer mix, a second PCR proceeded for about 6 to 12 cycles. Researchers report that a template-switch adaptor with 12 random nucleotides tagged each cDNA molecule. Using its own MiXCR run on the 5' RACE reads, TCRdb lists one record per CDR3 protein. The sample records around 1,900,000 distinct CDR3 sequences, approximately 39% being singletons. J lost 9 bases, V lost 2 bases, and 7 bases had no gene match. CDR1 is SGHTA, CDR2 FQGNSA, per germline. The CDR3 consists of 15 residues.

The TCR was taken from a human donor in good health. This sequence joins TRBV7-2 and TRBJ2-3, with 11 bases aligning to TRBD2. Sequences were obtained from blood. The CDR3 DNA follows: TGTGCCAGCAGCTTAACTAGCGGGAGAGTCGCGACGCAGTATTTT. Translation gives CASSLTSGRVATQYF. Complete variable domain (other parts from reference TRBV7-2 and TRBJ2-3): GAGVSQSPSNKVTEKGKDVELRCDPISGHTALYWYRQSLGQGLEFLIYFQGNSAPDKSGLPSDRFSAERTGGSVSTLTIQRTQQEDSAVYLCASSLTSGRVATQYFGPGTRLTVL.